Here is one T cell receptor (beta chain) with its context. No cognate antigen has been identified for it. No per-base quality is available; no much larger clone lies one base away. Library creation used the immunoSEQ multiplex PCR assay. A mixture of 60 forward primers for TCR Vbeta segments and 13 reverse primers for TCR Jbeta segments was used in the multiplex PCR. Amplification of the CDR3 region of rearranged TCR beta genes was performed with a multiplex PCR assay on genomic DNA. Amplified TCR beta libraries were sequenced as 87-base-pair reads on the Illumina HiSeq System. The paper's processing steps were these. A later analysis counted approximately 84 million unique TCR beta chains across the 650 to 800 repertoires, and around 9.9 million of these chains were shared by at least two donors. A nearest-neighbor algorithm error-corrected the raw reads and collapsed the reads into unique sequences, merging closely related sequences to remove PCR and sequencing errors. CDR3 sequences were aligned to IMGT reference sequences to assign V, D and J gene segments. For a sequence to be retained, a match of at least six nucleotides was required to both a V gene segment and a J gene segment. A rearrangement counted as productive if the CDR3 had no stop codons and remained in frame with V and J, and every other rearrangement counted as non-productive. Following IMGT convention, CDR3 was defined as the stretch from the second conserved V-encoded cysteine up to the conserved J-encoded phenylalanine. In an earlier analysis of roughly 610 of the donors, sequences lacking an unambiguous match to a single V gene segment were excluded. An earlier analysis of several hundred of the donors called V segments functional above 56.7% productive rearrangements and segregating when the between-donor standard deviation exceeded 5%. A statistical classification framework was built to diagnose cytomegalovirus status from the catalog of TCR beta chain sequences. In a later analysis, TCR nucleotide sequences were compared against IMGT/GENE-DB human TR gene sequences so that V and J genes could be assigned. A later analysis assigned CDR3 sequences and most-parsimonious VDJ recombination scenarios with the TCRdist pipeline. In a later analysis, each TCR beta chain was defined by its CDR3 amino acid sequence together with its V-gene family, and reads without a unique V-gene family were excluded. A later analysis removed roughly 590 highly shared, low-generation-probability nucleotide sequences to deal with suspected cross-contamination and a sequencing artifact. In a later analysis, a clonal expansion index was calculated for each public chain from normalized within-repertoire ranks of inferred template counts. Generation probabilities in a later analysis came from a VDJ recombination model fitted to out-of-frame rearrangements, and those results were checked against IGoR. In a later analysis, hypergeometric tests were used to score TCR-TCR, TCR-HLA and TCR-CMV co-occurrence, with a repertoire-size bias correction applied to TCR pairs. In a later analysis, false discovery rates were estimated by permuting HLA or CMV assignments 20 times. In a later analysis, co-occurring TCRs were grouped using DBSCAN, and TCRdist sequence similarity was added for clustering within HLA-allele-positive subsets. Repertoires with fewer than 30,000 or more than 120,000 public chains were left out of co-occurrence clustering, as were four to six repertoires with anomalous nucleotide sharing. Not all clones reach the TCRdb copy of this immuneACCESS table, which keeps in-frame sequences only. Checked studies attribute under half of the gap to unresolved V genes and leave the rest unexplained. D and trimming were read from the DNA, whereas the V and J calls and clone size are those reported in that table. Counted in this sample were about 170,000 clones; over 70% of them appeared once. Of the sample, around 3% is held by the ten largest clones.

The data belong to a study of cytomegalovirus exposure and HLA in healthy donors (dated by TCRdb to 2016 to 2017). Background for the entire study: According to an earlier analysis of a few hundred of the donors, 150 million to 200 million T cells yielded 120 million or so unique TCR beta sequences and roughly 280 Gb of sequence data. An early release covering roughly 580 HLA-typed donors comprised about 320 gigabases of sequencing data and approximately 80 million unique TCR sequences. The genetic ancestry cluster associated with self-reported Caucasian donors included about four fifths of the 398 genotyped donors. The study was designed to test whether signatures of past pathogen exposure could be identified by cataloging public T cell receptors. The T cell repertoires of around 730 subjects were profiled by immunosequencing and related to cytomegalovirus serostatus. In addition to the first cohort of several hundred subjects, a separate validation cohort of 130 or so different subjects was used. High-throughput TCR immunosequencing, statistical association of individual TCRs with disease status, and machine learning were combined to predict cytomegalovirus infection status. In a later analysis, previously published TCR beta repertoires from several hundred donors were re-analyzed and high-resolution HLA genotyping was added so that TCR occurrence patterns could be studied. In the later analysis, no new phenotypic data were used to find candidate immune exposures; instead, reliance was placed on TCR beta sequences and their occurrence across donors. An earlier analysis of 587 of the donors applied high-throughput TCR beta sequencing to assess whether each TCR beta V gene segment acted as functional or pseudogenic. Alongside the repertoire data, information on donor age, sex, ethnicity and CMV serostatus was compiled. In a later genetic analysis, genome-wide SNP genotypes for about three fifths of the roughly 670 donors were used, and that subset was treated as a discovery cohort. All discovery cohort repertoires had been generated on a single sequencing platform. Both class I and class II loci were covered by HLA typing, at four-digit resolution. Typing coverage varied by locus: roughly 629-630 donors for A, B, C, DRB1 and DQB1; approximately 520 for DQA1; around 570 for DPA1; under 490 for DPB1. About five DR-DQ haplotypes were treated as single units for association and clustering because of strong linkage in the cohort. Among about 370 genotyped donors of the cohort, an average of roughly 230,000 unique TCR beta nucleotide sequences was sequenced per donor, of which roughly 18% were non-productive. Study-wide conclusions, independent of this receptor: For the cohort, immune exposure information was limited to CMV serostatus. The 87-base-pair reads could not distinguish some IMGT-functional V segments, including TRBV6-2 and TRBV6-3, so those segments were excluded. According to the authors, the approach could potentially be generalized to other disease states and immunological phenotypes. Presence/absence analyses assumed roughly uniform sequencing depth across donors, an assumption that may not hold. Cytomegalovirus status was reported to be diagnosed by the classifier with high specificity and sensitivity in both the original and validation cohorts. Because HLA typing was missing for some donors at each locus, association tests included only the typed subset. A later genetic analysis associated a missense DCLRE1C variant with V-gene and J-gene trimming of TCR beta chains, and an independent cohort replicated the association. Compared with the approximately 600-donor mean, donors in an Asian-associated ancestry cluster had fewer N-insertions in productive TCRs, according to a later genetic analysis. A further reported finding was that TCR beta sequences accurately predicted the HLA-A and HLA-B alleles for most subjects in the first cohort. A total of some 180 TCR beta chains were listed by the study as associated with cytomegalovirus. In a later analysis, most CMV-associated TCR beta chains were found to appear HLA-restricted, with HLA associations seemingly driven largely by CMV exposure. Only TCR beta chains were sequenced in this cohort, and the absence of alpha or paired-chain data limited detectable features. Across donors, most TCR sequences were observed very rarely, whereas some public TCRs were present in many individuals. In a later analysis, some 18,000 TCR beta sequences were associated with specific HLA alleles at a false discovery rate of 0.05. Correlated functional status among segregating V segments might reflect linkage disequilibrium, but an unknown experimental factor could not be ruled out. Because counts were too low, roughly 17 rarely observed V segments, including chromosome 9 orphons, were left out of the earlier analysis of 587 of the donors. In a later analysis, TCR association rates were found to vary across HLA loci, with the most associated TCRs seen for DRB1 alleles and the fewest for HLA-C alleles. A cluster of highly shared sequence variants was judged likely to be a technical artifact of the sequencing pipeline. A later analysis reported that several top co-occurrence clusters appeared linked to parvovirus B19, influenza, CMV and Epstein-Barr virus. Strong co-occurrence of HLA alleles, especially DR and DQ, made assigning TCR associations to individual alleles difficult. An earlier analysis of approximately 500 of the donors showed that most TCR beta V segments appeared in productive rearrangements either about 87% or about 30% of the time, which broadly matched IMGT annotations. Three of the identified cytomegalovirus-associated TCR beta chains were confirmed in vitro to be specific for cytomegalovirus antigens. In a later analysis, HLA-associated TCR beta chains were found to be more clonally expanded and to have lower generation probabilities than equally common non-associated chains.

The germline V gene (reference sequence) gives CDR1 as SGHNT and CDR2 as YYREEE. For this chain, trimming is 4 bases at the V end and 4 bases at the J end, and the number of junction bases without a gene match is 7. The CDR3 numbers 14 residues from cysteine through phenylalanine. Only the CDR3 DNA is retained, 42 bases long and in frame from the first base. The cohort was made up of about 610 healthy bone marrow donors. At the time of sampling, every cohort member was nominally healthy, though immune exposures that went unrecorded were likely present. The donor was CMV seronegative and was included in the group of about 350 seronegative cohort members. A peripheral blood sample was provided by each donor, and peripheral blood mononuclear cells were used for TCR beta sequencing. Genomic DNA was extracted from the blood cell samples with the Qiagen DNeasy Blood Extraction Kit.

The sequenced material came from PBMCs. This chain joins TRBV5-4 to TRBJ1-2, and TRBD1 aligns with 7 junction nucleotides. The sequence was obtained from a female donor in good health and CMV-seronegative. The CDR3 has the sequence CASSIGGRGYGYTF. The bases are TGTGCCAGCAGCATAGGGGGCCGGGGCTATGGCTACACCTTC.